The 5 T cell receptor beta chains below all came from one sample that was sequenced in a study of blood T cells in healthy people across ages (dated by TCRdb to 2013 to 2016). Library method: 5' RACE. TCRdb shows the sequencer as Illumina HiSeq 2500. A second PCR of about 7 to 12 cycles was run with a J-beta primer mix and a sample-barcoded 5' primer. TCRdb reran the public reads through fastp at Q25 and MiXCR, keeping productive beta chains. One record per CDR3 amino acid sequence lists the most common genes and DNA. In all, the sample holds some 1 million distinct CDR3 sequences, and 35% to 50% of those were seen once. The top ten hold under 20% of the sample. The source material was blood. These receptors were obtained from a woman aged 55 to 70 in good health.

The table lists this clonotype with a few counts. This rearrangement joins TRBV5-1 to TRBJ2-3; 7 nucleotides agree with TRBD1. CDR1 and CDR2 (germline): SGHRS, YFSETQ. J was trimmed by 1 base and V by 0 bases; bases with no gene match: 5. This CDR3 has 16 amino acids. The chain's CDR3 is CASSLESGTGTDTQYF. The CDR3 nucleotides are TGCGCCAGCAGCTTGGAATCTGGGACAGGCACAGATACGCAGTATTTT.

Worth noting for this clonotype: One junction end does not reproduce the germline sequence, and a read error may be involved. The chain couples TRBV12-3 or TRBV12-4 to TRBJ2-3; 14 positions agree with TRBD2. The CDR3 consists of 20 residues. For the CDR3, the DNA is TGTACCAGCAGTTCTTCAGCCGGGACTAGCGGGAGACCCACCACAGATACGCAGTATTTT. It specifies CTSSSSAGTSGRPTTDTQYF.

This clonotype has more than one count but fewer than ten. The chain recombines TRBV29-1 with TRBJ2-5; 7 nucleotides match TRBD2. V gave up 7 bases and J gave up 7 bases; unmatched junction bases: 6. Germline V gives CDR1 SQVTM, CDR2 ANQGSEA. This CDR3 contains 11 residues. CDR3 coding DNA: TGCAGCGGTTATGGCGGGAGGACCCAGTACTTC. Its translation: CSGYGGRTQYF. The complete variable domain, with remaining parts taken from reference TRBV29-1 and TRBJ2-5, reads SAVISQKPSRDICQRGTSLTIQCQVDSQVTMMFWYRQQPGQSLTLIATANQGSEATYESGFVIDKFPISRPNLTFSTLTVSNMSPEDSSIYLCSGYGGRTQYFGPGTRLLVL.

The chain links TRBV5-1 to TRBJ2-2; 9 bases are shared with TRBD1. V lost 4 bases and J lost 5; bases outside the gene matches: 12. The germline V gene has CDR1 SGHRS and CDR2 YFSETQ. The CDR3 runs 17 residues. This chain's CDR3 is CASSPNPQGARTGELFF. DNA of the CDR3: TGCGCCAGCAGCCCAAACCCACAGGGGGCGCGGACCGGGGAGCTGTTTTTT.

This rearrangement joins TRBV28 to TRBJ1-6, with D possibly TRBD1 on 6 matching bases. This CDR3 region has 13 residues. The V and J ends lost 7 bases and 7 bases respectively, with 11 bases between them. Germline V gene data show CDR1 as MDHEN and CDR2 as SYDVKM. The CDR3: CASTTGKNSPLHF. The DNA of the CDR3 is TGTGCCAGCACGACAGGCAAAAATTCACCCCTCCACTTT.